This TCR beta chain was found in a study of cytomegalovirus exposure and HLA in healthy donors. CDR3 length: 16 residues. Germline CDR1 reads MNHNS; CDR2 reads SASEGT. Trimming removed 1 base from V and 4 bases from J; junction bases left unmatched: 7. Vbeta (60) and Jbeta (13) primers were used in the PCR. The assay was immunoSEQ multiplex PCR, and TCRdb's table has in-frame clones only and misses some. The sample lists 150,000 to 200,000 clones; about 80% were seen once. Study-level points and caveats: Sequencing depth across donors, presence/absence analyses assumed, was roughly uniform.

Details on this clone: Its antigen remains unidentified.

V gene TRBV6-1 combines with J gene TRBJ2-5; 9 nucleotides align to TRBD1. Sequenced input: PBMCs. The TCR comes from a woman aged 50 to 60 in good health and CMV-seropositive. The CDR3 DNA follows: TGTGCCAGCAGTGAAGACAGGGGGCCAGGGCCAGAGACCCAGTACTTC. This sequence encodes CASSEDRGPGPETQYF.